Included here is one T cell receptor beta chain sequence, with context. This CDR3 is built from 17 residues. The ends lost 5 bases at V and 1 base at J; junction bases unmatched: 12. The germline gives CDR1 SGHVS, CDR2 FQNEAQ. The data derive from a study of cytomegalovirus exposure and HLA in healthy donors. The PCR had 60 Vbeta and 13 Jbeta primers. Assay: immunoSEQ multiplex PCR; the TCRdb copy retains only in-frame clones and omits some. The sample includes around 110,000 clones. The sample taken for sequencing was PBMCs. This TCR was sampled from a man younger than 40 in good health and CMV-seronegative. The V call is TRBV7-8, the J call TRBJ2-5; 8 bases agree with TRBD2. The CDR3 bases are TGTGCCAGCAGCCCCCGCGGGAGGCGGGGCCCCCAAGAGACCCAGTACTTC. Its translation is CASSPRGRRGPQETQYF.